Below are 14 T cell receptor beta chains sequenced from a single sample in a study of T cells after yellow fever vaccination. TCRdb itself ran the 5' RACE reads through MiXCR, one entry per CDR3 protein. The table lists approximately 96,000 distinct CDR3 sequences, roughly 8.2% of them singletons, with 15% to 20% in the top ten. This material consisted of CD8+ T cells not binding an NS4B(214-222) dextramer, sorted from PBMCs, taken less than 16 days after the first yellow fever vaccination. The receptors were gathered from a man younger than 35 who received the YFV17D yellow fever vaccine.

This clonotype appeared once. The gene calls are TRBV10-3 and TRBJ2-3, with D perhaps assigned TRBD1 or TRBD2 (5 bases each). Trimming removed 8 bases at V and 0 bases at J, with 9 bases between. This CDR3 region has 13 residues. Germline CDR1 ENHRY, CDR2 SYGVKD. CDR3 DNA: TGTGCCATCGGGGACCCAAGCACAGATACGCAGTATTTT. Translation gives CAIGDPSTDTQYF.

This chain joins TRBV7-9 and TRBJ2-5; 8 nucleotides align to TRBD2. Trimming cost V 5 bases and J 3 bases; bases outside gene matches: 8. Germline CDR1 SEHNR, CDR2 FQNEAQ (reference sequence). The CDR3 runs 15 residues. The CDR3 loop reads CASSPWTSPEETQYF. The CDR3, as DNA: TGTGCCAGCAGCCCGTGGACTAGCCCCGAAGAGACCCAGTACTTC.

This clonotype was found a few times. The V call is TRBV7-9, the J call TRBJ2-7; D is perhaps TRBD1 or TRBD2 (5 bases each). V lost 3 bases to trimming and J lost 0 bases, with 15 bases between them. Germline V gene lookup returns CDR1 SEHNR and CDR2 FQNEAQ (reference sequence). The CDR3 is made up of 16 amino acids. The CDR3 sequence: CASSLDTGPSSYEQYV. The CDR3 bases are TGTGCCAGCAGCTTGGATACGGGACCAAGCTCCTACGAGCAGTACGTC.

This sequence joins TRBV29-1 and TRBJ2-3; D perhaps matches TRBD1 (5 bases). Germline lookup yields CDR1 SQVTM and CDR2 ANQGSEA. This CDR3 has 15 residues. The V gene lost 1 base and the J gene lost 4 bases, with 15 bases spanning the gap. This CDR3 reads CSVEGAGWVADTQYF. Written as DNA, the CDR3 is TGCAGCGTTGAAGGCGCAGGGTGGGTAGCAGATACGCAGTATTTT.

The chain employs TRBV6-5 and TRBJ1-3; D call uncertain. Germline values: CDR1 MNHEY, CDR2 SVGAGI. The CDR3 sequence is 15 residues long. V was shortened by 2 bases and J by 3 bases, with 11 bases between the two germline ends. The CDR3 spells CASSYREVGGNTIYF. The CDR3 bases are TGTGCCAGCAGTTACAGGGAGGTGGGTGGAAACACCATATATTTT.

This sequence joins TRBV12-3 or TRBV12-4 and TRBJ1-5; 7 bases are shared with TRBD1. The ends lost 3 bases at V and 7 bases at J; junction bases unmatched: 6. This CDR3 has 14 residues. The CDR3 loop reads CASSFSGGFQPQHF. CDR3 sequence (DNA): TGTGCCAGCAGTTTTTCAGGGGGATTCCAGCCCCAGCATTTT.

There are many counts of this clonotype. This chain joins TRBV4-1 and TRBJ2-1; D unclear. The V gene lost 0 bases and the J gene lost 4 bases, with 7 bases spanning the gap. This CDR3 region has 14 residues. In germline, CDR1 is MGHRA, CDR2 YSYEKL. The CDR3 loop reads CASSQEGPYNEQFF. The CDR3 DNA is TGCGCCAGCAGCCAAGAAGGGCCTTACAATGAGCAGTTCTTC.

This clonotype showed up just a few times. This chain links TRBV18 with TRBJ1-3; D call uncertain. The length of the CDR3 is 15 residues. The germline V gene has CDR1 KGHSH and CDR2 LQKENI. Between the trimmed V and J ends, which lost 1 base and 4 bases, there was a span of 11 bases. CDR3 loop: CASSPRGDPGNTIYF. The DNA for the CDR3 is TGTGCCAGCTCACCACGTGGAGATCCGGGAAACACCATATATTTT.

This clonotype was recorded a few times. The V call is TRBV4-3, the J call TRBJ1-2; 8 nucleotides agree with TRBD1. Trimming removed 4 bases from V and 5 bases from J; junction bases left unmatched: 9. Germline loops: CDR1 LGHNA, CDR2 YSLEER. This CDR3 region has 15 residues. The CDR3 region has the DNA TGCGCCAGCAGCCCCGGACAGGGAGGGGGTTATGGCTACACCTTC. Translation gives CASSPGQGGGYGYTF.

This clonotype was picked up a small number of times. This sequence joins TRBV25-1 and TRBJ2-2, with 11 bases aligning to TRBD1. V trimming: 6 bases; J trimming: 4 bases; junction bases outside the gene matches: 13. CDR3 length: 18 amino acids. Germline lookup yields CDR1 MGHDK and CDR2 SYGVNS. The CDR3 bases are TGTGCCAGCAGACTCGGACAGGGGGCAATACGGACCACCGGGGAGCTGTTTTTT. Its translation is CASRLGQGAIRTTGELFF.

This clonotype has more than one count but fewer than ten. The chain recombines TRBV29-1 with TRBJ1-2, with D uncertain. V was cut by 3 bases and J by 4 bases, with 9 bases left in between. Germline V gene lookup returns CDR1 SQVTM and CDR2 ANQGSEA. CDR3 length: 12 amino acids. The CDR3 sequence is CSVDGRRYGYTF. Here the CDR3 DNA reads TGCAGCGTTGACGGCCGCCGCTATGGCTACACCTTC.

The chain carries TRBV6-5 and TRBJ1-6, with 7 bases matching TRBD1. The germline V gene has CDR1 MNHEY and CDR2 SVGAGI. The CDR3 loop spans 18 amino acids. Losses at the gene ends were 0 bases for V and 7 bases for J; bases not matched to a gene: 12. The CDR3 DNA sequence: TGTGCCAGCAGTTACTCGGGACAGCTCACCGAAGCCAATTCACCCCTCCACTTT. Encoded protein: CASSYSGQLTEANSPLHF.

This chain uses TRBV10-3 with TRBJ2-1; 13 bases are shared with TRBD2. CDR1 is ENHRY, CDR2 SYGVKD, per germline. CDR3 length: 14 residues. V shed 10 bases and J 8 bases; nucleotides not matched to a gene: 8. CDR3 sequence: CATSTSGGIDEQFF. CDR3 sequence (DNA): TGTGCCACTTCGACTAGCGGGGGGATAGATGAGCAGTTCTTC.

This clonotype has a handful of counts. The CDR3 protein is CASRPRDLNTEAFF. The CDR3 DNA sequence: TGTGCCAGCAGACCCAGGGACCTGAACACTGAAGCTTTCTTT. This rearrangement joins TRBV6-1 to TRBJ1-1; weak D call: TRBD1 (5 bases). Germline V gene lookup returns CDR1 MNHNS and CDR2 SASEGT. V was shortened by 6 bases and J by 0 bases, with 11 bases between the two germline ends. The CDR3 covers 14 residues.